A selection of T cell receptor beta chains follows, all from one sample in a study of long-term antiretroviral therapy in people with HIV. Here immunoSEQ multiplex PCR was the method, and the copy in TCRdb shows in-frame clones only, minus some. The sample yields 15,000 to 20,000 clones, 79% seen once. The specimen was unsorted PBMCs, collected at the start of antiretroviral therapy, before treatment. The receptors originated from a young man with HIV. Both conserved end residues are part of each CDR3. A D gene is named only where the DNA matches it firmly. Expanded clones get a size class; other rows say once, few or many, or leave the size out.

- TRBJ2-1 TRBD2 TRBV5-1 CASSSFSGSSYNEQFF TGCGCCAGCAGCTCATTTAGCGGGAGCTCCTACAATGAGCAGTTCTTC
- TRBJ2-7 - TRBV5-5 CASSFTAGSYEQYF TGTGCCAGCAGCTTTACCGCGGGCTCCTACGAGCAGTACTTC
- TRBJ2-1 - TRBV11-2 CASSLDGRYEQFF TGTGCCAGCAGCTTAGATGGGCGGTATGAGCAGTTCTTC
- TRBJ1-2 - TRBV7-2 CASSFDSGYGYTF TGTGCCAGCAGCTTCGACTCCGGGTATGGCTACACCTTC
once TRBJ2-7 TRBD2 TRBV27 CASAVTSGGYEQYF TGTGCCAGCGCCGTTACTAGCGGAGGCTACGAGCAGTACTTC
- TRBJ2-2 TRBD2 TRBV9 CASSVGLAGGPDGELFF TGTGCCAGCAGCGTAGGGCTAGCGGGAGGGCCGGACGGGGAGCTGTTTTTT
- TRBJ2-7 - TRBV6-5 CASSYGSSSYEQYF TGTGCCAGCAGTTACGGGTCTAGCTCCTACGAGCAGTACTTC
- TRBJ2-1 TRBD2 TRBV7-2 CASSLGHSGRAFEQFF TGTGCCAGCAGCTTAGGTCATAGCGGGAGGGCCTTTGAGCAGTTCTTC
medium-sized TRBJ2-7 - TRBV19 CASKGGASFVYEQYF TGTGCCAGTAAGGGGGGGGCCAGTTTCGTTTACGAGCAGTACTTC
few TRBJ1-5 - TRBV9 CASSVGDSNQPQHF TGTGCCAGCAGCGTAGGGGATAGCAATCAGCCCCAGCATTTT
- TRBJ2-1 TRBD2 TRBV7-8 CASSAAGVREQFF TGTGCCAGCAGCGCGGCGGGAGTACGCGAGCAGTTCTTC
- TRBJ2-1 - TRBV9 CASSVGSGTNEQFF TGTGCCAGCAGCGTAGGAAGTGGGACCAATGAGCAGTTCTTC
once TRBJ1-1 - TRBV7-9 CASSRLGAEGAEAFF TGTGCCAGCAGCCGCCTAGGCGCGGAGGGAGCTGAAGCTTTCTTT
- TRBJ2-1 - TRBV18 CASSPTLSSYNEQFF TGTGCCAGCTCACCGACCTTAAGCTCCTACAATGAGCAGTTCTTC
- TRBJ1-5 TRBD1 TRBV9 CASSVGQGNQPQHF TGTGCCAGCAGCGTCGGACAGGGTAATCAGCCCCAGCATTTT
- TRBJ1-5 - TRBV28 CASSLGVGPNQPQHF TGTGCCAGCAGTTTGGGAGTGGGACCTAATCAGCCCCAGCATTTT
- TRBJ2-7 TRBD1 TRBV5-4 CASSWDRGSYEQYF TGTGCCAGCAGCTGGGACAGGGGCTCCTACGAGCAGTACTTC
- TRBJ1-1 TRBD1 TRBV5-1 CASSTQYRGRNTEAFF TGCGCCAGCAGCACCCAATACAGGGGGCGGAACACTGAAGCTTTCTTT